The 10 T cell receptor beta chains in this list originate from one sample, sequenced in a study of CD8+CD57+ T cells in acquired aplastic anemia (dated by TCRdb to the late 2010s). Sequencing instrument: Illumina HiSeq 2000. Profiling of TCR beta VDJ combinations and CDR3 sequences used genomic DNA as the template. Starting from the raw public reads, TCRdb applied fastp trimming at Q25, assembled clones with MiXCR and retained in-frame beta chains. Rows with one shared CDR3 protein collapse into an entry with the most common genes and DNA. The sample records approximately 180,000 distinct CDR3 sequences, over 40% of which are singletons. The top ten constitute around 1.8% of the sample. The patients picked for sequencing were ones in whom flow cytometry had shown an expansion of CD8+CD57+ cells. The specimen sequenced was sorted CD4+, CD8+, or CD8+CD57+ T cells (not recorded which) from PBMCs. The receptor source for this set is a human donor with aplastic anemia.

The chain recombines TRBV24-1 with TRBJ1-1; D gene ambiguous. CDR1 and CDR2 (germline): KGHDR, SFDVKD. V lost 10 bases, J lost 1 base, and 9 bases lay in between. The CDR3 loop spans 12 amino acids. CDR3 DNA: TGTGCCACTCAGAAAGGGAACACTGAAGCTTTCTTT. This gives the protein CATQKGNTEAFF.

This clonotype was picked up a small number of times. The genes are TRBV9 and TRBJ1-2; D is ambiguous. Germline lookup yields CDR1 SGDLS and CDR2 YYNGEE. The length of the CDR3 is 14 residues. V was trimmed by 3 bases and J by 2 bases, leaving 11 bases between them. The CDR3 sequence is CASSGTSTNYGYTF. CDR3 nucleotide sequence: TGTGCCAGCAGCGGGACCAGTACCAACTATGGCTACACCTTC.

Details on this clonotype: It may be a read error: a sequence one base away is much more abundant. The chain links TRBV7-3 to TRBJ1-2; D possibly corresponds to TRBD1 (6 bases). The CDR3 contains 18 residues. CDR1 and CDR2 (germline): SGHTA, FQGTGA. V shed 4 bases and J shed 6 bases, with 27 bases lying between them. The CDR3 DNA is TGTGCCAGCAGCTCACATTTCGGGGGGCCGCTCTCTGGCGATGGCTACACCTTC. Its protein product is CASSSHFGGPLSGDGYTF. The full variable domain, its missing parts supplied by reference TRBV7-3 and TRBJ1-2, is GAGVSQTPSNKVTEKGKYVELRCDPISGHTALYWYRQSLGQGPEFLIYFQGTGAADDSGLPNDRFFAVRPEGSVSTLKIQRTERGDSAVYLCASSSHFGGPLSGDGYTFGSGTRLTVV.

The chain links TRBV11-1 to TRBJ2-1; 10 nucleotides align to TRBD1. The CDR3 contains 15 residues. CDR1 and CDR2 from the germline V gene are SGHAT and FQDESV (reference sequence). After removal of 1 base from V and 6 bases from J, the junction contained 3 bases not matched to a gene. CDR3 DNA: TGTGCCAGCAGCTTAGGACAGGGGGCGCGCAATGAGCAGTTCTTC. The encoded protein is CASSLGQGARNEQFF.

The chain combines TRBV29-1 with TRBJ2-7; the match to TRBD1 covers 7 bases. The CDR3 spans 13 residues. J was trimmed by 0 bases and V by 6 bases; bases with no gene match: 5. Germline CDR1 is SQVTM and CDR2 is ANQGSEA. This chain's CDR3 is CSVVRGLSYEQYF. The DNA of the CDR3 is TGCAGCGTAGTTAGGGGGCTCTCCTACGAGCAGTACTTC.

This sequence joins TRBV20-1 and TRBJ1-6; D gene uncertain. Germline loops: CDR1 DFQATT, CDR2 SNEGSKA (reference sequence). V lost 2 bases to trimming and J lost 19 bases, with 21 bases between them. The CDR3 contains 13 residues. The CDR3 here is CSARRTLDAAPHF. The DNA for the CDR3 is TGCAGTGCTAGACGAACACTGGACGCCGCTCCTCACTTT.

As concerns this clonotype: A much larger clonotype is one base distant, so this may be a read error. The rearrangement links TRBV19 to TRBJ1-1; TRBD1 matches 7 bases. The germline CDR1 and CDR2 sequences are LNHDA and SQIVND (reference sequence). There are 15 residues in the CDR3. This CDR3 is CVLNRGPTLSTEAFF. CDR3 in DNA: TGTGTTCTAAACAGGGGCCCGACTTTGAGCACTGAAGCTTTCTTT.

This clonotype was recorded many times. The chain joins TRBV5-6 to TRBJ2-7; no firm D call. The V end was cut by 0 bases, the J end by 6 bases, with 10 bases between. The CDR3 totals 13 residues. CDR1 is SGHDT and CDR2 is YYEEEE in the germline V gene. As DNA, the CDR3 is TGTGCCAGCAGCTTGGCCGGGCCAAGCGAGCAGTACTTC. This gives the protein CASSLAGPSEQYF.

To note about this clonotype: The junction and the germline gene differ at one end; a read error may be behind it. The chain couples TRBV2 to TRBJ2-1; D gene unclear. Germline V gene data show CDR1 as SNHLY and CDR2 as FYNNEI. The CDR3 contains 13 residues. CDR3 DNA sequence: TGTGGCAGCATCCCTCAATTGACAACGAAGCAGTTCTTC. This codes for CGSIPQLTTKQFF.

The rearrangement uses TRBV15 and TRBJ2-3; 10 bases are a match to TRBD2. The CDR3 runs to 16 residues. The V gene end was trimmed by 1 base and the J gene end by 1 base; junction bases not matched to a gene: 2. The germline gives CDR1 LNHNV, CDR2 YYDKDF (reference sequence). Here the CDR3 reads CATSRGTSGGTDTQYF. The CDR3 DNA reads TGTGCCACCAGCAGAGGAACTAGCGGGGGCACAGATACGCAGTATTTT.